This TCR beta chain originates from a study of T cell responses to AZD1222 COVID-19 vaccine. The germline gives CDR1 SGHAT, CDR2 FQNNGV. V gave up 4 bases and J gave up 8 bases, with 23 bases separating them. CDR3 length: 16 amino acids. Sequencing was performed with immunoSEQ multiplex PCR; in TCRdb, only in-frame clones are kept and a portion is missing. The table has 150,000 to 200,000 clones, approximately 93% seen once; the top ten hold roughly 3.8%. V usage is TRBV11-2 and J usage is TRBJ1-2, with no clear D. The input for sequencing was peripheral blood, taken on day 0 of AZD1222 vaccination. This sequence was found in an adult in good health. The CDR3 reads CASSSHLKGSKRGYTF. In DNA, the CDR3 is TGTGCCAGCAGCTCCCACCTGAAAGGCAGCAAGAGAGGCTACACCTTC.